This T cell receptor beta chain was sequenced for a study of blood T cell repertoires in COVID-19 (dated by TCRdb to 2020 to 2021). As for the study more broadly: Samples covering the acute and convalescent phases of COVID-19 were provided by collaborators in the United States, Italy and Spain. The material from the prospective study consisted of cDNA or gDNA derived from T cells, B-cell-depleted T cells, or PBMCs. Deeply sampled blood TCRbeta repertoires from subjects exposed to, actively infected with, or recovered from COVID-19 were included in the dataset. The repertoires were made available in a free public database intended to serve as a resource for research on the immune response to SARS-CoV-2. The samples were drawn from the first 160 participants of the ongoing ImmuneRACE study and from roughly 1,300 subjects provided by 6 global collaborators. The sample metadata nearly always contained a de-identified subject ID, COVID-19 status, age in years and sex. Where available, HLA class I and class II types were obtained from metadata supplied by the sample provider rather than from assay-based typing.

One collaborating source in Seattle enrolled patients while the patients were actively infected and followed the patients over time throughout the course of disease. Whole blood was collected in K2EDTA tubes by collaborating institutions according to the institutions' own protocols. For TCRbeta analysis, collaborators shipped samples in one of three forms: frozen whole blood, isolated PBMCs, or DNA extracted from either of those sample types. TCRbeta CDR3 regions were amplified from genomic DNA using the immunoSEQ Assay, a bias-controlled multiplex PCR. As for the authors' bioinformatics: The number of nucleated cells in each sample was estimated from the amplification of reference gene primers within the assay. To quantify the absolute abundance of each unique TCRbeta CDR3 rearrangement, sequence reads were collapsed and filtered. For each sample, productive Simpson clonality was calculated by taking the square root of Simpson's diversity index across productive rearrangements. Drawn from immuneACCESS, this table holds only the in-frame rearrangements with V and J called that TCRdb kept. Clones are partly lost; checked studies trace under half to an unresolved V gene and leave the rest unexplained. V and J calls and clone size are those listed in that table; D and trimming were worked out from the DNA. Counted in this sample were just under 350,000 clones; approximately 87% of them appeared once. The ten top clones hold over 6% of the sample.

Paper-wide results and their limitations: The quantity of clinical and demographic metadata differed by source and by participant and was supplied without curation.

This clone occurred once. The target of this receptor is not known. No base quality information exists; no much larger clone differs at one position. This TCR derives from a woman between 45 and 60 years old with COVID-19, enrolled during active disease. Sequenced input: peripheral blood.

The nucleotides are TGTGCCAGCAGTTACGCCGGTGGCACTGAAGCTTTCTTT. This gives the protein CASSYAGGTEAFF. The receptor chain draws on TRBV6-2 or TRBV6-3 and TRBJ1-1; too little of a D gene remains to name it. The germline ends are 8 bases apart after V is trimmed by 2 bases and J by 4 bases. CDR1 and CDR2 are drawn from the germline V gene: MNHEY, SVGEGT. Taken from cysteine to phenylalanine, the CDR3 has 13 residues. Only the CDR3 part of the read is kept: 39 bases, read in frame from the first base.